Below, 27 T cell receptor beta chains from the same sample are listed, as sequenced in a study of blood T cells in healthy people across ages. Primed by a sample-barcoded 5' primer and a J-beta primer mix, a second PCR proceeded for about 6 to 11 cycles. TCRdb recomputed calls from the 5' RACE reads with MiXCR, one row per CDR3 protein. The sample yields more than 900,000 distinct CDR3 sequences, about 23% seen once. This same sample was also taken into another study, of T cells of mothers and their children.

Specimen: blood. The receptor set was obtained from a girl aged 2-10 years in good health.

This clonotype was picked up many times. J is TRBJ2-7 and V is TRBV27; D ambiguous. Trimming took off 0 bases at V and 2 bases at J, with 5 bases between the two ends. Germline V gene sequence: CDR1 MNHEY, CDR2 SMNVEV (reference sequence). The CDR3 contains 13 residues. The CDR3 here is CASSLSLTYEQYF. The CDR3 DNA follows: TGTGCCAGCAGTTTATCCCTCACCTACGAGCAGTACTTC.

The chain uses TRBV2 and TRBJ2-7; D not resolved. Germline values: CDR1 SNHLY, CDR2 FYNNEI. This CDR3 contains 12 residues. V was pared by 4 bases and J by 3 bases, with 7 bases between. Here the CDR3 reads CASSGQIYEQYF. CDR3 bases: TGTGCCAGCAGTGGGCAGATCTACGAGCAGTACTTC.

V usage is TRBV12-3 or TRBV12-4 and J usage is TRBJ2-5; the match to TRBD2 covers 11 bases. Judging by the DNA end, TRBJ2-7 fits better; the J call may be wrong. This CDR3 has 14 residues. Here the CDR3 reads CASSERLAGHEQYF. For the CDR3, the DNA is TGTGCCAGCAGTGAACGACTAGCGGGGCACGAGCAGTACTTC.

This clonotype was picked up a small number of times. This chain joins TRBV12-3 or TRBV12-4 and TRBJ2-5; D is perhaps TRBD2 (6 bases). V dropped 3 bases and J dropped 4 bases, with 12 bases sitting between them. This CDR3 spans 14 amino acids. The CDR3 bases are TGTGCCAGCAGTTTGGGGGGAGAGGGAGAGACCCAGTACTTC. It yields the protein CASSLGGEGETQYF.

This clonotype was seen more than once but under ten times. Since no conserved phenylalanine or tryptophan closes the CDR3, a read error is the likely cause. The J gene is TRBJ2-5, the V gene TRBV20-1, with D unresolved. CDR3 length: 14 residues. Germline V CDR1 and CDR2: DFQATT, SNEGSKA (reference sequence). Trimming stripped 0 bases from V and 2 bases from J, with 10 bases between. CDR3 sequence reads: CSAREGTPQETQYC. The CDR3 region has the DNA TGCAGTGCTAGAGAAGGAACACCTCAAGAGACCCAGTACTGC.

The chain is built from TRBV4-2 and TRBJ2-4; 10 bases match TRBD2. V was pared by 1 base and J by 1 base, with 7 bases of the junction left unmatched. Germline V lookup: CDR1 LGHNA, CDR2 YNFKEQ. The CDR3 runs to 18 residues. The CDR3 region has the DNA TGTGCCAGCAGCCAAGCACTAGCGGGGTTTTCGGCCAAAAACATTCAGTACTTC. Encoded protein: CASSQALAGFSAKNIQYF.

This clonotype came up a few times. J is TRBJ1-3 and V is TRBV12-3 or TRBV12-4, with D perhaps TRBD1 (5 bases). Trimming stripped 5 bases from V and 3 bases from J, with 17 bases between. The CDR3 has 16 residues. The CDR3 sequence is CASSPRGPVGGNTIYF. CDR3 bases: TGTGCCAGCAGTCCAAGGGGACCGGTGGGTGGAAACACCATATATTTT.

This clonotype was observed a few times. V gene TRBV4-1 combines with J gene TRBJ1-4, with TRBD1 matching over 7 bases. Germline V gene data show CDR1 as MGHRA and CDR2 as YSYEKL. The CDR3 has 14 residues. Trimming cost V 1 base and J 5 bases; bases outside gene matches: 1. The CDR3 DNA sequence: TGCGCCAGCAGCCAAGGGACAGGAAATGAAAAACTGTTTTTT. Translated: CASSQGTGNEKLFF.

The CDR3 bases are TGTGCCACCAGTGGTCGGGACAAGGGGGATGAAGCTTTCTTT. Translating gives CATSGRDKGDEAFF. This chain uses TRBV24-1 with TRBJ1-1; D might be TRBD1 (6 bases). Germline CDR1 is KGHDR and CDR2 is SFDVKD. This CDR3 is 14 amino acids long. V lost 5 bases and J lost 7, with 16 bases in between.

This chain links TRBV12-3 or TRBV12-4 with TRBJ1-5, with D possibly being TRBD1 (5 bases). V was pared by 7 bases and J by 7 bases, with 11 bases between. The CDR3 sequence is 12 residues long. CDR3 region: CASTTGPQPQHF. The CDR3 coding sequence is TGTGCCAGCACTACAGGTCCCCAGCCCCAGCATTTT.

V and J are TRBV6-6 and TRBJ1-5; D gene unclear. Germline CDR1 and CDR2: MNHNY and SVGAGI (reference sequence). Trimming cost V 2 bases and J 2 bases, with 16 bases left between them. The CDR3 contains 17 residues. CDR3 region: CASSYATSVRGNQPQHF. CDR3 DNA: TGTGCCAGCAGTTACGCCACGTCAGTTCGCGGCAATCAGCCCCAGCATTTT.

V and J are TRBV29-1 and TRBJ1-1; D ambiguous. CDR3 length: 17 residues. Looked up from germline, CDR1 is SQVTM and CDR2 is ANQGSEA. Trimming left V 3 bases short and J 0 bases short, with 20 bases between. The DNA of the CDR3 is TGCAGCGTTGACTATCCGCAAACCGACCCTATGAACACTGAAGCTTTCTTT. It is translated as CSVDYPQTDPMNTEAFF.

This clonotype was counted once. This chain's CDR3 is CASSLISGSTEAFF. DNA for the CDR3: TGTGCCAGCAGCTTAATATCCGGTAGCACTGAAGCTTTCTTT. The gene calls are TRBV7-3 and TRBJ1-1; D remains unclear. This CDR3 contains 14 residues. Germline assignment: CDR1 SGHTA and CDR2 FQGTGA. The V and J ends lost 1 base and 4 bases respectively, with 10 bases between them.

In this sample, this clonotype turned up a few times. CDR3 coding DNA: TGTGCCAGCAGTTTTACGGGGGTAGAGACCCAGTACTTC. As protein: CASSFTGVETQYF. This chain joins TRBV27 and TRBJ2-5; perhaps TRBD2 as D (6 bases). The length of the CDR3 is 13 residues. Germline values: CDR1 MNHEY, CDR2 SMNVEV (reference sequence). The V and J ends lost 3 bases and 4 bases respectively, with 9 bases between them.

CDR3 region: CAISESRKRSQETQYF. CDR3 sequence (DNA): TGTGCCATCAGTGAGTCGAGAAAGCGATCCCAAGAGACCCAGTACTTC. This sequence joins TRBV10-3 and TRBJ2-5; no reliable D call. From germline, CDR1 is ENHRY and CDR2 SYGVKD. The CDR3 contains 16 residues. V was shortened by 0 bases and J by 1 base, with 12 bases between the two germline ends.

The gene calls are TRBV9 and TRBJ2-5; TRBD2 matches 8 bases. Matching the DNA end better, TRBJ2-1 makes the J call doubtful. The CDR3 is 17 amino acids. The germline V gene has CDR1 SGDLS and CDR2 YYNGEE. CDR3 nucleotide sequence: TGTGCCAGCAGCGTAGCTTTAGCGGGGAAGGGGTACGATGAGCAGTTCTTC. Translated, it gives CASSVALAGKGYDEQFF.

Many counts were recorded for this clonotype. The CDR3 DNA reads TGCAGTGCGTCTACTAGCGGGAGTTCCTACAATGAGCAGTTCTTC. This encodes CSASTSGSSYNEQFF. The chain uses TRBV20-1 and TRBJ2-1, with 11 positions matching TRBD2. Germline V gene sequence: CDR1 DFQATT, CDR2 SNEGSKA (reference sequence). The CDR3 consists of 15 residues. The ends lost 6 bases at V and 1 base at J; junction bases unmatched: 5.

The V call is TRBV4-1, the J call TRBJ1-2; 12 bases align to TRBD1. The CDR3 is 19 residues long. Losses at the gene ends were 0 bases for V and 8 bases for J; bases not matched to a gene: 16. The V gene's germline CDR1 is MGHRA and CDR2 YSYEKL. This CDR3 is CASSQEVLGQGALSSGYTF. DNA for the CDR3: TGCGCCAGCAGCCAAGAGGTCTTGGGACAGGGGGCGCTTTCTTCCGGCTACACCTTC.

This clonotype was counted between two and nine times. The chain carries TRBV20-1 and TRBJ2-3; D may correspond to TRBD1 or TRBD2 (5 bases each). The germline V and J ends were trimmed by 2 bases and 2 bases, with 20 bases remaining between them. The CDR3 covers 17 residues. Germline V gene sequence: CDR1 DFQATT, CDR2 SNEGSKA (reference sequence). The CDR3 loop reads CSARPPGYGAHTDTQYF. CDR3 coding DNA: TGCAGTGCTAGACCCCCGGGGTATGGGGCCCACACAGATACGCAGTATTTT.

A few counts support this clonotype. The J gene is TRBJ2-5, the V gene TRBV20-1, with 8 bases fitting TRBD2. Trimming cost V 1 base and J 3 bases; bases outside gene matches: 19. The CDR3 contains 19 residues. Germline assignment: CDR1 DFQATT and CDR2 SNEGSKA (reference sequence). The CDR3 coding sequence is TGCAGTGCTAGAGGTTACGGGGGAGAGGTAGCGGGGCCAAAAGAGACCCAGTACTTC. Its translation: CSARGYGGEVAGPKETQYF.

The chain uses TRBV7-9 and TRBJ2-1; D possibly uses TRBD1 or TRBD2 (5 bases each). Germline assignment: CDR1 SEHNR and CDR2 FQNEAQ (reference sequence). The CDR3 runs 14 residues. Trimming removed 1 base from V and 10 bases from J, with 14 bases in between. The CDR3 loop is CASSLVGVSREQFF. The CDR3 DNA follows: TGTGCCAGCAGCTTAGTGGGGGTCTCGCGGGAGCAGTTCTTC.

V is TRBV7-9 and J is TRBJ2-1; 8 bases agree with TRBD2. The V gene end was trimmed by 2 bases and the J gene end by 7 bases; junction bases not matched to a gene: 10. Per germline, CDR1 SEHNR and CDR2 FQNEAQ (reference sequence). The CDR3 is made up of 16 amino acids. CDR3 nucleotides: TGTGCCAGCAGCTTACCCCCCGGGGGGGCCGAGAATGAGCAGTTCTTC. Amino acids: CASSLPPGGAENEQFF.

Only a few counts were recorded for this clonotype. The CDR3 nucleotides read TGTGCCAGCAGCTCCAGGGATTGGACTGAAGCTTTCTTT. Its translation: CASSSRDWTEAFF. V usage is TRBV7-2 and J usage is TRBJ1-1; tentatively, D is TRBD1 (5 bases). Between the trimmed V and J ends, which lost 4 bases and 5 bases, there was a span of 11 bases. Germline lookup yields CDR1 SGHTA and CDR2 FQGNSA. This CDR3 comprises 13 residues.

The count of this clonotype is one. This chain connects TRBV7-9 to TRBJ2-1; no clear D. Per germline, CDR1 SEHNR and CDR2 FQNEAQ (reference sequence). The CDR3 sequence is 11 residues long. V lost 4 bases and J lost 8, with 6 bases in between. CDR3 in DNA: TGTGCCAGCAGCTGGGTGGATGAGCAGTTCTTC. Its translation: CASSWVDEQFF.

The sample holds a few counts of this clonotype. The chain combines TRBV20-1 with TRBJ2-5; the match to TRBD2 covers 9 bases. The DNA end lines up better with TRBJ2-1; the J call may be wrong. The CDR3 contains 13 residues. Germline V gene data show CDR1 as DFQATT and CDR2 as SNEGSKA (reference sequence). CDR3 protein: CSARDGTSHEQFF. In DNA form, the CDR3 reads TGCAGTGCTAGAGACGGGACTAGCCATGAGCAGTTCTTC.

V is TRBV7-3 and J is TRBJ1-3; TRBD1 is a possible D gene (5 bases). The CDR3 runs to 15 residues. Deletions cut 2 bases from V and 4 bases from J, with 12 bases between. Germline CDR1 reads SGHTA; CDR2 reads FQGTGA. CDR3 bases: TGTGCCAGCAGCTTATTCTACAGGTCAGGAAACACCATATATTTT. This translates into CASSLFYRSGNTIYF.

This clonotype was recorded a few times. The chain has TRBV29-1 and TRBJ2-7, with D perhaps assigned TRBD1 or TRBD2 (5 bases each). The germline V gene has CDR1 SQVTM and CDR2 ANQGSEA. Trimming took 4 bases from V and 2 from J, leaving 18 bases between them. The CDR3 sequence is 15 residues long. CDR3 residues: CSVGNRGRATYEQYF. CDR3 DNA sequence: TGCAGCGTTGGAAATAGGGGACGAGCGACCTACGAGCAGTACTTC.